This TCR beta chain derives from a study of blood T cells in healthy people across ages. Overall study findings and caveats: The unknown donor CMV status may have confounded expanded clonotype changes. Bulk PBMC profiling left naive and antigen-experienced comparisons inconclusive.

Together with a sample-barcoded 5' primer, a J-beta primer mix was included in a second PCR lasting about 7 to 12 cycles. The template-switch adaptor was a 5' adaptor with 12 random nucleotides. It tagged each cDNA molecule. TCRdb redid the calling of the 5' RACE reads with MiXCR, one entry per CDR3 protein. The data hold about 680,000 distinct CDR3 sequences, with more than 40% observed a single time. The sample, around 10 milliliters of peripheral blood, was drawn from each donor. With regard to this clonotype: Its specificity is not known.

V gave up 4 bases and J gave up 11 bases, with 15 bases separating them. This CDR3 is 13 amino acids long. Source material: blood. This clonotype originated in a woman in her sixties in good health. This chain links TRBV12-3 or TRBV12-4 with TRBJ1-5, with D hard to call. The CDR3: CASSSDRGEAQHF. In DNA form, the CDR3 reads TGTGCCAGCAGTTCGGACCGGGGTGAAGCCCAGCATTTT.